The 23 T cell receptor beta chains below were found in one sample sequenced in a study of shared clonotypes between healthy human individuals. Assay used: immunoSEQ multiplex PCR; TCRdb lists only in-frame clones, some missing. The table shows hundreds of thousands of clones, with approximately 96% occurring only once. The naive CD8 subset, CD45RO-negative cells positively selected for CCR7, excluded terminally differentiated effector memory CD45RA+ cells. The material sequenced was naive CD8+ T cells sorted from blood. The origin of the receptors is a man aged 25 to 45 in good health.

The rearrangement uses TRBV29-1 and TRBJ1-1; D is undetermined. Germline CDR1 is SQVTM and CDR2 is ANQGSEA. This CDR3 comprises 12 residues. V lost 1 base and J 7 bases, leaving 10 bases between the germline ends. The CDR3 DNA sequence: TGCAGCGTTGAAGTCCTGGTGTTTGAAGCTTTCTTT. This codes for CSVEVLVFEAFF.

This sequence joins TRBV4-3 and TRBJ1-1, with 9 positions matching TRBD1. V was pared by 1 base and J by 6 bases, with 9 bases of the junction left unmatched. This CDR3 spans 16 amino acids. CDR1 is LGHNA and CDR2 is YSLEER in the germline V gene. The CDR3 sequence: CASSQGLGTGRAEAFF. The CDR3 DNA is TGCGCCAGCAGCCAAGGTCTCGGGACAGGGAGGGCTGAAGCTTTCTTT.

This clone was seen just once. The CDR3 loop reads CASSARQGGSTDTQYF. As DNA, the CDR3 is TGTGCCAGCAGTGCTCGACAGGGGGGAAGCACAGATACGCAGTATTTT. The chain recombines TRBV2 with TRBJ2-3; 9 bases line up with TRBD1. The V gene end was trimmed by 4 bases and the J gene end by 0 bases; junction bases not matched to a gene: 5. The germline gives CDR1 SNHLY, CDR2 FYNNEI. CDR3 length: 16 amino acids.

This chain uses TRBV7-6 with TRBJ1-2, with D unresolved. This CDR3 region has 13 residues. CDR1 and CDR2 (germline): SGHVS, FNYEAQ. Trimming left V 5 bases short and J 7 bases short, with 14 bases between. The CDR3, as DNA: TGTGCCAGCAGCCCAGGAAACATGTTTGGCTACACCTTC. This encodes CASSPGNMFGYTF.

The chain is built from TRBV19 and TRBJ2-7, with D possibly being TRBD1 or TRBD2 (5 bases each). The V end was cut by 8 bases, the J end by 3 bases, with 17 bases between. In germline, CDR1 is LNHDA, CDR2 SQIVND (reference sequence). CDR3 length: 14 amino acids. The DNA of the CDR3 is TGTGCCAGTGCTGATACCGGGACCAACTACGAGCAGTACTTC. This encodes CASADTGTNYEQYF. Combining the CDR3 with reference TRBV19 and TRBJ2-7 gives the whole variable domain DGGITQSPKYLFRKEGQNVTLSCEQNLNHDAMYWYRQDPGQGLRLIYYSQIVNDFQKGDIAEGYSVSREKKESFPLTVTSAQKNPTAFYLCASADTGTNYEQYFGPGTRLTVT.

This clone was counted a single time. The chain links TRBV18 to TRBJ2-5; 7 nucleotides match TRBD2. V was pared by 4 bases and J by 4 bases, with 9 bases of the junction left unmatched. This CDR3 contains 15 residues. In germline, CDR1 is KGHSH, CDR2 LQKENI. In DNA form, the CDR3 reads TGTGCCAGCTCACGGGGTCGGGAGGTCGTAGAGACCCAGTACTTC. Its translation is CASSRGREVVETQYF.

The chain links TRBV7-8 to TRBJ1-2; TRBD1 might be the D (6 bases). The CDR3 extends over 15 amino acids. V lost 0 bases and J 8 bases, leaving 16 bases between the germline ends. Germline CDR1 and CDR2: SGHVS and FQNEAQ. As DNA, the CDR3 is TGTGCCAGCAGCTTAGCTTCCGGGGGGCTAGGAGGCTACACCTTC. As protein: CASSLASGGLGGYTF.

The chain recombines TRBV25-1 with TRBJ2-3, with D possibly matching TRBD1 (5 bases). V gave up 5 bases and J gave up 6 bases, with 9 bases separating them. The CDR3 is 12 amino acids. Per the germline V gene, CDR1 is MGHDK and CDR2 is SYGVNS. In DNA form, the CDR3 reads TGTGCCAGCAGTTCAGGGTGGGATACGCAGTATTTT. It codes for CASSSGWDTQYF. The variable domain in full, completed from reference TRBV25-1 and TRBJ2-3, reads EADIYQTPRYLVIGTGKKITLECSQTMGHDKMYWYQQDPGMELHLIHYSYGVNSTEKGDLSSESTVSRIRTEHFPLTLESARPSHTSQYLCASSSGWDTQYFGPGTRLTVL.

For the CDR3, the DNA is TGTGCCAGCAGTCCGGTGGGGCCTTCAGGGGTGGATACGCAGTATTTT. It yields the protein CASSPVGPSGVDTQYF. The rearrangement links TRBV7-9 to TRBJ2-3, with D tentatively TRBD1 (6 bases). Trimming cost V 6 bases and J 6 bases, with 22 bases left between them. CDR3 length: 16 residues. Germline V gives CDR1 SEHNR, CDR2 FQNEAQ (reference sequence).

V is TRBV10-2 and J is TRBJ2-2; no clear D gene. Trimming stripped 3 bases from V and 1 base from J, with 9 bases between. CDR1 is WSHSY and CDR2 is SAAADI in the germline V gene. The CDR3 loop spans 15 amino acids. CDR3 in amino acids: CASSDRNQNTGELFF. In DNA, the CDR3 is TGCGCCAGCAGTGACAGAAACCAGAACACCGGGGAGCTGTTTTTT.

On this clone: Other DNA sequences from this sample encode an identical CDR3 as well. The chain carries TRBV7-9 and TRBJ1-5; D remains ambiguous. This CDR3 region has 14 residues. Trimming shortened V by 2 bases and J by 4 bases, and 9 bases separated the two germline ends. The germline CDR1 and CDR2 sequences are SEHNR and FQNEAQ (reference sequence). The CDR3 is CASSLSTGNQPQHF. The CDR3 DNA reads as TGTGCCAGCAGCTTATCAACGGGTAATCAGCCCCAGCATTTT.

The chain combines TRBV7-6 with TRBJ2-7; 11 positions match TRBD2. V lost 4 bases, J lost 7 bases, and 9 bases stayed unmatched. The CDR3 spans 15 residues. CDR1 and CDR2 from the germline V gene are SGHVS and FNYEAQ. The CDR3 reads CASSSELAGVGEQYF. The CDR3 coding sequence is TGTGCCAGCAGCTCCGAACTAGCGGGAGTGGGGGAGCAGTACTTC. Combining the CDR3 with reference TRBV7-6 and TRBJ2-7 gives the whole variable domain GAGVSQSPRYKVTKRGQDVALRCDPISGHVSLYWYRQALGQGPEFLTYFNYEAQQDKSGLPNDRFSAERPEGSISTLTIQRTEQRDSAMYRCASSSELAGVGEQYFGPGTRLTVT.

The rearrangement joins TRBV28 to TRBJ1-4, with unresolved D. Germline V gene lookup returns CDR1 MDHEN and CDR2 SYDVKM. The CDR3 is 14 residues long. V was cut by 3 bases and J by 4 bases, with 9 bases left in between. CDR3 coding DNA: TGTGCCAGCAGTTTTCTGGACGGTAATGAAAAACTGTTTTTT. It is translated as CASSFLDGNEKLFF.

The chain carries TRBV5-5 and TRBJ2-3; 9 nucleotides line up with TRBD1. The CDR3 is made up of 16 amino acids. V lost 4 bases, J lost 6 bases, and 12 bases stayed unmatched. CDR1 SGHKS and CDR2 YYEKEE come from the germline V gene (reference sequence). CDR3 sequence: CASSMGQGMMDDTQYF. The CDR3 DNA reads as TGTGCCAGCAGCATGGGACAGGGCATGATGGATGATACGCAGTATTTT.

This clone is a singleton in its sample. V gene TRBV6-1 combines with J gene TRBJ2-3; either TRBD1 or TRBD2 may fit D (6 bases each). The germline V and J ends were trimmed by 1 base and 4 bases, with 21 bases remaining between them. CDR1 MNHNS and CDR2 SASEGT come from the germline V gene. The CDR3 has 18 residues. CDR3: CASSEDPPASGAADTQYF. The CDR3 bases are TGTGCCAGCAGTGAAGACCCCCCGGCATCGGGGGCCGCAGATACGCAGTATTTT.

J is TRBJ2-7 and V is TRBV18, with unresolved D. The CDR3 length is 15 residues. Germline assignment: CDR1 KGHSH and CDR2 LQKENI. Trimming stripped 2 bases from V and 5 bases from J, with 16 bases between. CDR3 bases: TGTGCCAGCTCACCATCACAGCCGAGTTGGGACGAGCAGTACTTC. The encoded protein is CASSPSQPSWDEQYF.

V usage is TRBV2 and J usage is TRBJ2-5; D ambiguous. Germline-derived CDR1 and CDR2 are SNHLY and FYNNEI. V lost 3 bases and J 3 bases, leaving 11 bases between the germline ends. The CDR3 length is 14 residues. The CDR3 here is CASSDTDGEETQYF. Here the CDR3 DNA reads TGTGCCAGCAGTGATACCGACGGAGAAGAGACCCAGTACTTC.

The chain recombines TRBV5-1 with TRBJ2-7; 12 bases match TRBD2. Germline assignment: CDR1 SGHRS and CDR2 YFSETQ. This CDR3 has 19 residues. V shed 4 bases, J shed 0 bases, and the junction held 14 bases outside the gene matches. The CDR3 DNA follows: TGCGCCAGCAGCCCCCTGCTAGCGGGAGGGCCAATGGGCTCCTACGAGCAGTACTTC. Its protein is CASSPLLAGGPMGSYEQYF.

The V call is TRBV13, the J call TRBJ1-2; no definite D call. Trimming pared 0 bases from V and 1 base from J, leaving 12 bases between. CDR1 and CDR2 (germline): PRHDT, FYEKMQ (reference sequence). CDR3 length equals 16 residues. Here the CDR3 reads CASSLGRPRFNYGYTF. CDR3 nucleotides: TGTGCCAGCAGCTTAGGCAGACCCCGTTTTAACTATGGCTACACCTTC.

V and J are TRBV18 and TRBJ2-1, with D tentatively TRBD2 (5 bases). The CDR3 has 12 residues. The V end lost 3 bases, the J end lost 8 bases, and 8 bases lay between the germline ends. The germline CDR1 and CDR2 sequences are KGHSH and LQKENI. The CDR3 sequence is CASSPGSDEQFF. The CDR3 DNA reads as TGTGCCAGCTCACCGGGGAGTGATGAGCAGTTCTTC.

The chain couples TRBV29-1 to TRBJ2-2; D is perhaps TRBD2 (6 bases). Germline lookup yields CDR1 SQVTM and CDR2 ANQGSEA. The CDR3 runs 14 residues. V shed 3 bases and J shed 6 bases, with 14 bases lying between them. CDR3 residues: CSVDGRGRPGELFF. The CDR3 bases are TGCAGCGTTGATGGTCGGGGGAGACCCGGGGAGCTGTTTTTT.

With regard to this clone: Other nucleotide sequences in the sample specify the same CDR3. The chain uses TRBV7-9 and TRBJ2-7, with a possible D match to TRBD1 (5 bases). V lost 6 bases and J 1 base, leaving 10 bases between the germline ends. Germline CDR1 and CDR2: SEHNR and FQNEAQ (reference sequence). The CDR3 loop spans 13 amino acids. The CDR3 sequence: CASSPTGSYEQYF. CDR3 nucleotide sequence: TGTGCCAGCAGTCCCACAGGTTCCTACGAGCAGTACTTC.

The gene calls are TRBV7-9 and TRBJ2-2, with D unresolved. CDR1 is SEHNR, CDR2 FQNEAQ, per germline (reference sequence). The CDR3 totals 16 residues. Trimming cost V 4 bases and J 12 bases, with 24 bases left between them. Written as DNA, the CDR3 is TGTGCCAGCAGCTACCGTATGGGCATAGATAGCCTGAAGCTGTTTTTT. This encodes CASSYRMGIDSLKLFF.